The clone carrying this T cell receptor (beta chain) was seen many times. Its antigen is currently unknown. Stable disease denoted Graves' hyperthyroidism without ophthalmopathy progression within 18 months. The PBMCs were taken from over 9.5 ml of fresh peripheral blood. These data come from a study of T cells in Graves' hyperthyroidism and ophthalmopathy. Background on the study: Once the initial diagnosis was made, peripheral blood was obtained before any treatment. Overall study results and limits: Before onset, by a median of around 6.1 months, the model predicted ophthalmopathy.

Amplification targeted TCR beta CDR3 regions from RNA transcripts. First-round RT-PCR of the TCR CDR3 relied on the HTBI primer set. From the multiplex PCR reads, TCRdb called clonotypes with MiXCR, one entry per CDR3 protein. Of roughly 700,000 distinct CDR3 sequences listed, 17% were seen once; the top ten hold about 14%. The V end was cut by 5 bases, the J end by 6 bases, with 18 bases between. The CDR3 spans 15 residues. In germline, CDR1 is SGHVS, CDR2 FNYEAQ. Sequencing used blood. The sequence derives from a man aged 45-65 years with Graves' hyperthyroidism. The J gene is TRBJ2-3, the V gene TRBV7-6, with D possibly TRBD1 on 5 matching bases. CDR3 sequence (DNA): TGTGCCAGCAGCCCGAACAGGAGTCCTGCGGATACGCAGTATTTT. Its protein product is CASSPNRSPADTQYF.